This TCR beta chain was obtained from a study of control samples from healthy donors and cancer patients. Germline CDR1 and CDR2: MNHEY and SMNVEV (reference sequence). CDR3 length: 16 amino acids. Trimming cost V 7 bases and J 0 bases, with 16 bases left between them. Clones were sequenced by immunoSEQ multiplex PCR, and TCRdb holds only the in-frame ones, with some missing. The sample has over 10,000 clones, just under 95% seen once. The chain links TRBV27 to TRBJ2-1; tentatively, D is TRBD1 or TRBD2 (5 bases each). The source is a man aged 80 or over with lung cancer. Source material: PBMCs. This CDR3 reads CASTPSGGPSYNEQFF. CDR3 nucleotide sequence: TGTGCCAGCACCCCATCTGGGGGACCCTCCTACAATGAGCAGTTCTTC.